The rows below give T cell receptor beta chains drawn from one sample of a study of blood T cells in healthy people across ages. TCRdb called the 5' RACE reads again in MiXCR, with one record for every CDR3 protein. The sample lists about 640,000 distinct CDR3 sequences; 25% to 30% were seen once. Sequenced: blood. These receptors all stem from an elderly woman in good health. The CDR3 runs from the conserved cysteine through the conserved F or W. D genes are given only for firm matches. Rows may omit the clone size; those that give it use once, few, many or a size class.

J gene,D gene,V gene,clone size,CDR3 protein,CDR3 DNA
TRBJ1-5,TRBD1,TRBV10-3,few,CAIRGTGPGPQHF,TGTGCCATCAGGGGGACAGGGCCTGGGCCCCAGCATTTT
TRBJ1-2,TRBD1,TRBV5-6,many,CASSTFSGQAALGYTF,TGTGCCAGCAGCACCTTCAGCGGACAGGCCGCTCTGGGCTACACCTTC
TRBJ2-1,TRBD2,TRBV6-2/TRBV6-3,-,CASSYSIGISRGLAGSDEQFF,TGTGCCAGCAGTTACTCGATTGGGATTTCACGAGGACTAGCGGGGTCCGATGAGCAGTTCTTC
TRBJ2-6,TRBD2,TRBV7-8,many,CASSPGTSEKSGANVLTF,TGTGCCAGCAGCCCCGGGACTAGCGAAAAATCTGGGGCCAACGTCCTGACTTTC
TRBJ2-7,-,TRBV10-3,few,CAINESRARSSYEQYF,TGTGCCATCAATGAGTCAAGAGCGCGAAGCTCCTACGAGCAATACTTC
TRBJ1-2,-,TRBV27,many,CASSIVAEAGGYTF,TGTGCCAGCAGTATCGTAGCGGAGGCGGGGGGCTACACCTTC
TRBJ2-1,TRBD1,TRBV7-3,-,CASSLKTHPGQVSYNEQFF,TGTGCCAGCAGCTTGAAAACCCACCCCGGACAGGTTTCCTACAATGAGCAGTTCTTC
TRBJ2-1,-,TRBV20-1,few,CSAAIPGVSYNEQFF,TGCAGTGCGGCAATCCCCGGGGTCTCCTACAATGAGCAGTTCTTC
TRBJ1-1,-,TRBV10-3,-,CAISEKLGVTEAFF,TGTGCCATCAGTGAAAAGCTAGGAGTGACTGAAGCTTTCTTT
TRBJ2-5,-,TRBV4-1,few,CASSYQTVQETQYF,TGCGCCAGCAGCTACCAGACAGTTCAAGAGACCCAGTACTTC
TRBJ2-7,TRBD1,TRBV20-1,many,CSAEGQGFTYEQYF,TGCAGTGCCGAGGGACAGGGCTTTACCTACGAGCAGTACTTC
TRBJ2-7,TRBD2,TRBV15,-,CATSRDVSSGRAIEEQYF,TGTGCCACCAGCAGAGATGTTAGCAGCGGGAGGGCCATAGAGGAGCAGTACTTC
TRBJ1-1,TRBD1,TRBV12-3/TRBV12-4,few,CASSPFGTGLMNTEAFF,TGTGCCAGCAGCCCCTTCGGGACAGGTCTCATGAACACTGAAGCTTTCTTT
TRBJ2-1,TRBD2,TRBV9,-,CASSAGLAGASSYNEQFF,TGTGCCAGCAGCGCGGGACTAGCGGGGGCCTCCTCCTACAATGAGCAGTTCTTC
TRBJ1-2,-,TRBV7-2,many,CASSFGQDANYGYTF,TGTGCCAGCAGCTTTGGCCAAGACGCTAACTATGGCTACACCTTC
TRBJ1-5,TRBD1,TRBV20-1,few,CSASRDRGTSQPQHF,TGCAGTGCTAGTCGGGACAGGGGAACAAGTCAGCCCCAGCATTTT
TRBJ2-5,TRBD1,TRBV12-3/TRBV12-4,many,CASSPLGQTGETQYF,TGTGCCAGCAGCCCCCTGGGACAGACAGGGGAGACCCAGTACTTC
TRBJ1-4,TRBD1,TRBV10-3,many,CAISDSGGEEKLFF,TGTGCCATCAGTGATTCAGGGGGCGAGGAAAAACTGTTTTTT
TRBJ2-3,TRBD2,TRBV24-1,-,CATSDRSREGGDTQYF,TGTGCCACCAGTGACAGGAGCAGGGAGGGAGGAGATACGCAGTATTTT
TRBJ2-7,-,TRBV6-4,many,CASSETRDSTEQYF,TGTGCCAGCAGTGAGACCAGGGACTCAACCGAGCAGTACTTC
TRBJ2-6,-,TRBV6-6,many,CASTPGRSGANVLTF,TGTGCCAGCACTCCGGGACGTTCGGGGGCCAACGTCCTGACTTTC
TRBJ2-3,TRBD2,TRBV7-2,many,CASSLGGGGGFGTDTQYF,TGTGCCAGCAGCTTAGGGGGGGGCGGGGGGTTCGGCACAGATACGCAGTATTTT
TRBJ1-6,-,TRBV7-9,many,CASSLDSGAHNSPLHF,TGTGCCAGCAGCTTAGATTCAGGGGCCCATAATTCACCCCTCCACTTT
TRBJ1-1,-,TRBV11-3,few,CASSFGRAEAFF,TGTGCCAGCAGCTTTGGACGGGCCGAAGCTTTCTTT
TRBJ2-7,TRBD2,TRBV2,many,CASSVGRASEQYF,TGTGCCAGCAGTGTCGGGAGGGCGAGCGAGCAGTACTTC
TRBJ1-2,TRBD1,TRBV20-1,-,CSAGGTGAGNYGYTF,TGCAGTGCTGGGGGAACAGGGGCGGGTAACTATGGCTACACCTTC
TRBJ2-5,TRBD1,TRBV27,many,CASSFRTGSPQETQYF,TGTGCCAGCAGTTTCCGGACAGGTTCTCCCCAAGAGACCCAGTACTTC
TRBJ2-5,-,TRBV28,many,CASSSTGQGETQYF,TGTGCCAGCAGTTCCACCGGGCAGGGAGAGACCCAGTACTTC
TRBJ2-1,TRBD1,TRBV7-2,few,CASLPFGTGGYNGQFF,TGTGCCAGCCTACCCTTCGGGACAGGGGGCTACAATGGGCAGTTCTTC
TRBJ2-5,-,TRBV4-2,few,CASSPSGNPQETQYF,TGTGCCAGCAGCCCTTCCGGGAACCCCCAAGAGACCCAGTACTTC
TRBJ1-1,-,TRBV27,many,CASRKTTGPLEAFF,TGTGCCAGCAGGAAAACAACAGGGCCCCTTGAAGCTTTCTTT
TRBJ1-4,TRBD1,TRBV4-1,-,CASSLKGGTVNEKLFF,TGCGCCAGCAGCCTAAAGGGGGGGACAGTGAATGAAAAACTGTTTTTT
TRBJ2-6,-,TRBV12-3/TRBV12-4,many,CASLRGAHGANVLTF,TGTGCCAGCCTGAGGGGGGCGCATGGGGCCAACGTCCTGACTTTC
TRBJ1-5,TRBD1,TRBV6-5,many,CASSTDRGAPQHF,TGTGCCAGCAGTACAGACAGGGGCGCGCCCCAGCATTTT
TRBJ2-7,-,TRBV28,many,CASRLRGSDYEQYF,TGTGCCAGCAGACTCCGGGGGTCCGACTACGAGCAGTACTTC
TRBJ2-5,-,TRBV7-9,-,CASSPVFREQETQYF,TGTGCCAGCAGCCCTGTGTTTCGGGAACAAGAGACCCAGTACTTC
TRBJ2-1,TRBD1,TRBV3-1,-,CASSRPGQGKGVDNEQFF,TGTGCCAGCAGCCGCCCGGGACAGGGGAAGGGGGTGGACAATGAGCAGTTCTTC
TRBJ1-6,TRBD1,TRBV6-6,few,CASSYAPGQGNSPLHF,TGTGCCAGCAGTTACGCCCCGGGACAGGGGAATTCACCCCTCCACTTT
TRBJ2-3,TRBD1,TRBV7-3,once,CASSLTGQGAWDTQYF,TGTGCCAGCAGCTTAACGGGACAGGGGGCTTGGGATACGCAGTATTTT
TRBJ2-1,-,TRBV5-1,-,CASSLEGSSYNGQFF,TGCGCCAGCAGCTTGGAGGGGAGCTCCTACAATGGGCAGTTCTTC
TRBJ2-4,TRBD1,TRBV24-1,-,CATSDPRGGQNEQYF,TGTGCCACCAGTGACCCGAGAGGGGGCCAAAATGAGCAGTACTTC
TRBJ2-3,-,TRBV2,-,CASSEFRPSGDTQYF,TGTGCCAGCAGTGAGTTTCGACCTTCGGGGGATACGCAGTATTTT
TRBJ2-5,TRBD2,TRBV12-3/TRBV12-4,few,CASSKASGFKQYF,TGTGCCAGCAGTAAGGCTAGCGGCTTCAAGCAGTACTTC
TRBJ2-4,-,TRBV5-5,-,CASSLDQLAKNIQYF,TGTGCCAGCAGCTTGGACCAGCTAGCCAAAAACATTCAGTACTTC
TRBJ2-1,TRBD1,TRBV5-1,many,CASSRDRGDEQFF,TGCGCCAGCAGCAGGGACAGGGGCGATGAGCAGTTCTTC
TRBJ2-3,-,TRBV4-1,few,CASSQDWAAADTQYF,TGCGCCAGCAGCCAAGATTGGGCAGCCGCAGATACGCAGTATTTT
TRBJ2-7,TRBD2,TRBV9,many,CASSPRLATYEQYF,TGTGCCAGCAGCCCCCGACTAGCAACCTACGAGCAGTACTTC
TRBJ2-5,-,TRBV2,few,CASSAKEWANEQYF,TGTGCCAGCAGTGCTAAGGAGTGGGCCAATGAGCAGTACTTC
TRBJ2-1,-,TRBV7-2,-,CASSFRGGSPHEQFF,TGTGCCAGCAGCTTTAGAGGCGGCTCCCCTCATGAGCAGTTCTTC
TRBJ1-2,TRBD1,TRBV7-3,many,CASSLTSGGYGYTF,TGTGCCAGCAGCTTAACGTCAGGGGGCTATGGCTACACCTTC
TRBJ2-1,-,TRBV6-5,-,CASSSLQEAFSYNEQFF,TGTGCCAGCAGTTCCCTTCAGGAAGCCTTCTCCTACAATGAGCAGTTCTTC
TRBJ2-5,TRBD2,TRBV9,-,CASSAFGTTQETQYF,TGTGCCAGCAGCGCCTTTGGGACTACCCAAGAGACCCAGTACTTC
TRBJ2-3,TRBD1,TRBV9,many,CASSSRDSSDPLTDTQYF,TGTGCCAGCAGCTCCCGGGACAGCTCGGACCCCCTCACAGATACGCAGTATTTT
TRBJ2-1,-,TRBV2,few,CASIGGMGSPYEQFF,TGTGCCAGCATTGGTGGCATGGGGAGCCCCTACGAGCAGTTCTTC
TRBJ2-1,-,TRBV20-1,many,CSARSQTGNNEQFF,TGCAGTGCTAGAAGCCAGACGGGGAACAATGAGCAGTTCTTC
TRBJ2-4,-,TRBV12-3/TRBV12-4,-,CASSRTERTEHIQYF,TGTGCCAGCAGTCGGACCGAAAGGACTGAACACATTCAGTACTTC
TRBJ2-7,-,TRBV6-2/TRBV6-3,few,CASSYSSPMSSYEQYF,TGTGCCAGCAGTTACTCGAGTCCAATGAGCTCCTACGAGCAGTACTTC
TRBJ2-3,-,TRBV6-2/TRBV6-3,few,CASLGAGRADTQYF,TGTGCCAGTCTAGGGGCGGGCCGGGCAGATACGCAGTATTTT